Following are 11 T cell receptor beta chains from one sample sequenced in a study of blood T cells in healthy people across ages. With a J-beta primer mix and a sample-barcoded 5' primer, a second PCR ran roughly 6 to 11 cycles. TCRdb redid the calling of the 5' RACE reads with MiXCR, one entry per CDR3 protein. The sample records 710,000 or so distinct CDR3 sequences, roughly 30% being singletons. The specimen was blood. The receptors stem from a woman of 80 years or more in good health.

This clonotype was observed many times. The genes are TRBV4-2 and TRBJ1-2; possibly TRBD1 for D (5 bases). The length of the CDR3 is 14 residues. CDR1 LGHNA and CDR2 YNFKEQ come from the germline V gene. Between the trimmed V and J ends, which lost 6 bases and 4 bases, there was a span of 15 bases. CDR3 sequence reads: CASRPTGVSYGYTF. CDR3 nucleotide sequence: TGTGCCAGCAGGCCAACGGGGGTGAGCTATGGCTACACCTTC.

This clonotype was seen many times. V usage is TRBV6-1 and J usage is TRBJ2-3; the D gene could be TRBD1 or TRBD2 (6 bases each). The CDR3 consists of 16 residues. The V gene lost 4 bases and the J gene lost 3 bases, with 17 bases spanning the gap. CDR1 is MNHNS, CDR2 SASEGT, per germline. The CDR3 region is CASSVDRLGGTDTQYF. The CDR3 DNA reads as TGTGCCAGCAGTGTCGACAGGCTGGGGGGTACAGATACGCAGTATTTT.

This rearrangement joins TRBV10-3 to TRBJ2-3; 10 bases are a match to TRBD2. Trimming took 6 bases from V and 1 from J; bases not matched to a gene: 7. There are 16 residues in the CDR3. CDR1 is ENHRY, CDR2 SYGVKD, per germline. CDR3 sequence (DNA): TGTGCCATCAGCCCACTGCTAGCGGGGGGCACAGATACGCAGTATTTT. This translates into CAISPLLAGGTDTQYF.

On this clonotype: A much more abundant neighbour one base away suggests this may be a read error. CDR3 sequence: CASSPVGGGLYNEQYF. The CDR3, as DNA: TGTGCCAGCAGCCCCGTAGGGGGGGGACTATACAATGAGCAGTACTTC. The rearrangement uses TRBV12-3 or TRBV12-4 and TRBJ2-5, with a weak D call TRBD2 (7 bases). The CDR3 contains 16 residues. Trimming removed 6 bases from V and 11 bases from J, with 28 bases in between.

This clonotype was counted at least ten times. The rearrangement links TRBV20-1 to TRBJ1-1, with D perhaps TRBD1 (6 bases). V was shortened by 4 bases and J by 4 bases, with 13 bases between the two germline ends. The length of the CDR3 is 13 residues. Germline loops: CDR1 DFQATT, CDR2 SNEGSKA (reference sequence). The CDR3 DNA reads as TGCAGTGCTAAGGGGGTCTTTGGCACTGAAGCTTTCTTT. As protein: CSAKGVFGTEAFF.

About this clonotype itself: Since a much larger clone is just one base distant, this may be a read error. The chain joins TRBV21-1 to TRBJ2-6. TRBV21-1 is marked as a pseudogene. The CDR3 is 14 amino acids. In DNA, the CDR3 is TGTGCCAGGGGATGGGTCTCTGGGGCCAACGCCCTGACTTTC. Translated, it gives CARGWVSGANALTF.

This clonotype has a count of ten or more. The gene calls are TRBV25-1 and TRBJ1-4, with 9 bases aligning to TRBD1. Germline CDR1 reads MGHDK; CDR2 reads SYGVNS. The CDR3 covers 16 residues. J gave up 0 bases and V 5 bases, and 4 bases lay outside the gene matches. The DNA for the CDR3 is TGTGCCAGCAGTTCCTGGACAGGGGCAACTAATGAAAAACTGTTTTTT. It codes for CASSSWTGATNEKLFF.

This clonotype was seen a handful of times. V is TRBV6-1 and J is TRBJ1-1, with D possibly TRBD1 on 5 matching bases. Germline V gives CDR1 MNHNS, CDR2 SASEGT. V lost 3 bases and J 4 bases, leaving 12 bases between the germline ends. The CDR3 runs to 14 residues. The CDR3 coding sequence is TGTGCCAGCAGTGATTTCACAGGATCCACTGAAGCTTTCTTT. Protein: CASSDFTGSTEAFF.

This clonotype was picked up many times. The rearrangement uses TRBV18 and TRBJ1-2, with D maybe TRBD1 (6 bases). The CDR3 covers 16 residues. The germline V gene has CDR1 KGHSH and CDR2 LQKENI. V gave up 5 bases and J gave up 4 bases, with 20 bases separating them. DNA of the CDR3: TGTGCCAGCTCAATCCAAAGTCAGGGGACCTTCTATGGCTACACCTTC. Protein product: CASSIQSQGTFYGYTF.

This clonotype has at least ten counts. The CDR3 spells CSVVWHRGDTQYF. The CDR3 DNA is TGCAGCGTTGTATGGCACAGGGGGGATACGCAGTATTTT. V and J are TRBV29-1 and TRBJ2-3; the match to TRBD1 covers 8 bases. The CDR3 has 13 amino acids. Trimming removed 4 bases from V and 6 bases from J; junction bases left unmatched: 6. CDR1 is SQVTM, CDR2 ANQGSEA, per germline.

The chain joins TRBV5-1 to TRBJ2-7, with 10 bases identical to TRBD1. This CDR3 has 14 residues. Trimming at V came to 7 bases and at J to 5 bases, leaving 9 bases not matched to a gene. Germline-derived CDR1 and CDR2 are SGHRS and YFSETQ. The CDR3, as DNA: TGCGCCAGCCAGAGACAGGGGGCGTCTGACGAGCAGTACTTC. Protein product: CASQRQGASDEQYF.